One and the same sample provided the 8 T cell receptor beta chains below, sequenced in a study of T cell responses to AZD1222 COVID-19 vaccine. Data came from immunoSEQ multiplex PCR; TCRdb stores just in-frame clones and leaves some out. Of roughly 150,000 clones listed, roughly 90% are singletons. The sequencing used peripheral blood, collected on day 0 of AZD1222 vaccination. Source of these receptors: an adult in good health.

CDR3 amino acids: CASSQDSAGGSRDTQYF. In DNA form, the CDR3 reads TGCGCCAGCAGCCAAGATTCTGCGGGAGGGAGTCGAGATACGCAGTATTTT. The V call is TRBV4-3, the J call TRBJ2-3; 9 bases map to TRBD2. The length of the CDR3 is 17 residues. V was pared by 0 bases and J by 5 bases, with 9 bases of the junction left unmatched. Germline V gives CDR1 LGHNA, CDR2 YSLEER.

The gene calls are TRBV28 and TRBJ2-2, with 10 nucleotides matching TRBD2. The germline V gene encodes CDR1 MDHEN and CDR2 SYDVKM. The CDR3 length is 21 residues. Trimming cost V 5 bases and J 0 bases; bases outside gene matches: 18. This CDR3 is CASSPTAPGLALPSNTGELFF. Written as DNA, the CDR3 is TGTGCCAGCAGTCCCACCGCCCCGGGACTAGCGCTACCTTCGAACACCGGGGAGCTGTTTTTT.

V and J are TRBV4-3 and TRBJ1-2; no definite D call. The V end lost 0 bases, the J end lost 5 bases, and 10 bases lay between the germline ends. This CDR3 is 14 amino acids long. CDR1 and CDR2 (germline): LGHNA, YSLEER. CDR3 residues: CASSQDTGLYGYTF. DNA of the CDR3: TGCGCCAGCAGCCAAGACACGGGTCTTTATGGCTACACCTTC.

V gene TRBV28 combines with J gene TRBJ2-1; a possible D gene is TRBD1 (5 bases). Trimming shortened V by 5 bases and J by 1 base, and 6 bases separated the two germline ends. The CDR3 contains 13 residues. CDR1 and CDR2 (germline): MDHEN, SYDVKM. DNA for the CDR3: TGTGCCAGCAGTCAGGGATCCTACAATGAGCAGTTCTTC. As protein: CASSQGSYNEQFF.

The rearrangement links TRBV20-1 to TRBJ1-5, with 11 bases matching TRBD1. The junction had 4 bases not matched to a gene; V was cut back by 3 bases and J by 6 bases. Germline loops: CDR1 DFQATT, CDR2 SNEGSKA (reference sequence). This CDR3 is 14 amino acids long. CDR3 in DNA: TGCAGTGCTAGTGGGACAGGGGGGAGTCAGCCCCAGCATTTT. The encoded protein is CSASGTGGSQPQHF.

The chain is built from TRBV28 and TRBJ1-3; TRBD1 might be the D (5 bases). V was shortened by 6 bases and J by 2 bases, with 11 bases between the two germline ends. Germline lookup yields CDR1 MDHEN and CDR2 SYDVKM. The CDR3 length is 14 residues. Written as DNA, the CDR3 is TGTGCCAGCAGATTCCAGGGAACTGGAAACACCATATATTTT. Its protein product is CASRFQGTGNTIYF.

The rearrangement joins TRBV7-8 to TRBJ2-1, with D hard to call. V lost 5 bases, J lost 2 bases, and 7 bases lay in between. Germline V gene sequence: CDR1 SGHVS, CDR2 FQNEAQ. The CDR3 length is 13 residues. The CDR3 DNA is TGTGCCAGCAGCCTCAGCCCCTACAATGAGCAGTTCTTC. Residues: CASSLSPYNEQFF.

V gene TRBV28 combines with J gene TRBJ2-7; TRBD1 agrees at 10 bases. Germline V gene sequence: CDR1 MDHEN, CDR2 SYDVKM. The CDR3 extends over 14 amino acids. Trimming removed 4 bases from V and 4 bases from J; junction bases left unmatched: 4. CDR3 coding DNA: TGTGCCAGCAGTTCGGGACAGGGGTGGTACGAGCAGTACTTC. It translates to CASSSGQGWYEQYF.